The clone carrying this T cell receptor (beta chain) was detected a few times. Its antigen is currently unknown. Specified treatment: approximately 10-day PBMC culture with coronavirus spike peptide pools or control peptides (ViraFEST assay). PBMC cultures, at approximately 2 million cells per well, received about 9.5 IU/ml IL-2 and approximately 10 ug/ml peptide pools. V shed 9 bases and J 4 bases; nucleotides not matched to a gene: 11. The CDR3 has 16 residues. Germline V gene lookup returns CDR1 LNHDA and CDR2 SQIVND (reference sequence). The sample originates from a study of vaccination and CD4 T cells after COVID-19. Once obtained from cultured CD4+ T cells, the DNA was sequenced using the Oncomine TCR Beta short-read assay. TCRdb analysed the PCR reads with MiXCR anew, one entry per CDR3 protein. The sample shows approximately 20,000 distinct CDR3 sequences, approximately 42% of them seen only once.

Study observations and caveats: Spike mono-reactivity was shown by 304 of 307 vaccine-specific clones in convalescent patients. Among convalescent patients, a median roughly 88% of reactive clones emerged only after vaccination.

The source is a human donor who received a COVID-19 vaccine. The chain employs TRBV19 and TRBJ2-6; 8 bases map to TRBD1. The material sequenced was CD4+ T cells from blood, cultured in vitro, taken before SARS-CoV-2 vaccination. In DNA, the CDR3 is TGTGCCAGCTCGGACAGGGTTGAATGGGGGGCCAACGTCCTGACTTTC. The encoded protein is CASSDRVEWGANVLTF.